What follows are 19 T cell receptor beta chains derived from one specimen sequenced in a study of T cells after posttransplantation cyclophosphamide. A marrow graft followed busulfan-fludarabine conditioning, with cyclophosphamide on days +3 and +4. Repertoires were generated with immunoSEQ multiplex PCR, while TCRdb's copy carries only in-frame clones and drops some. The sample comprises thousands of clones, almost 70% of which are singletons, and over 15% rests with the top ten. The starting material was PBMCs, obtained after allogeneic stem cell transplant with posttransplant cyclophosphamide. All receptors derive from a male patient between 60 and 69 years old who received an allogeneic stem cell transplant from a related donor and was CMV-positive. Some T cells may be supplied by the graft donor.

This clone turned up a few times. The genes are TRBV2 and TRBJ1-1; 7 positions match TRBD1. Germline CDR1 SNHLY, CDR2 FYNNEI. The junction had 9 bases not matched to a gene; V was cut back by 5 bases and J by 0 bases. The CDR3 spans 16 residues. The CDR3: CASSLGTAPMNTEAFF. In DNA form, the CDR3 reads TGTGCCAGCAGTCTCGGGACAGCGCCAATGAACACTGAAGCTTTCTTT.

In its sample, this clone was seen a few times. The J gene is TRBJ2-2, the V gene TRBV4-1; D call uncertain. Germline CDR1 is MGHRA and CDR2 is YSYEKL. This CDR3 comprises 16 residues. V was shortened by 1 base and J by 7 bases, with 16 bases between the two germline ends. The CDR3 region is CASSQGFPRPNGELFF. For the CDR3, the DNA is TGCGCCAGCAGCCAAGGATTCCCTCGCCCTAACGGGGAGCTGTTTTTT.

This clone appeared a few times. In nucleotides, the CDR3 is TGTGCCAGCAGCCTTACTGGGGGCCCTGGGTCGACCCAGTACTTC. Protein: CASSLTGGPGSTQYF. The rearrangement joins TRBV11-3 to TRBJ2-5; a weak D match, TRBD1 (6 bases). The CDR3 sequence is 15 residues long. V shed 5 bases and J shed 7 bases, with 20 bases lying between them. The germline CDR1 and CDR2 sequences are SGHNT and YENEEA.

The rearrangement joins TRBV30 to TRBJ2-1; D call uncertain. The CDR3 is made up of 13 amino acids. Trimming removed 1 base at V and 4 bases at J, with 8 bases between. The V gene's germline CDR1 is GTSNPN and CDR2 SVGIG (reference sequence). For the CDR3, the DNA is TGTGCCTGGAGTGGCAGTCAGTACAATGAGCAGTTCTTC. Translated, it gives CAWSGSQYNEQFF.

This CDR3 reads CASSQGARSSGNTIYF. The DNA for the CDR3 is TGCGCCAGCAGTCAGGGGGCTCGTAGCTCTGGAAACACCATATATTTT. The chain joins TRBV4-1 to TRBJ1-3, with 8 bases lining up with TRBD1. V lost 6 bases and J lost 0; bases outside the gene matches: 7. The CDR3 contains 16 residues. Germline CDR1 MGHRA, CDR2 YSYEKL.

This clone showed up just a few times. J is TRBJ2-5 and V is TRBV9; possibly TRBD1 for D (5 bases). The V gene lost 4 bases and the J gene lost 2 bases, with 12 bases spanning the gap. The germline V gene encodes CDR1 SGDLS and CDR2 YYNGEE. The CDR3 is 14 residues long. This CDR3 reads CASSQGLRQETQYF. The CDR3, as DNA: TGTGCCAGCAGCCAGGGATTACGACAAGAGACCCAGTACTTC.

V usage is TRBV5-4 and J usage is TRBJ2-1; D is possibly TRBD2 (5 bases). V was clipped by 4 bases and J by 4 bases, with 9 bases between them. Germline V CDR1 and CDR2: SGHNT, YYREEE (reference sequence). The CDR3 contains 13 residues. The CDR3 DNA sequence: TGTGCCAGCAGCCAGGACTTGTACAATGAGCAGTTCTTC. It translates to CASSQDLYNEQFF. The variable domain in full, with the rest retrieved from reference TRBV5-4 and TRBJ2-1, is ETGVTQSPTHLIKTRGQQVTLRCSSQSGHNTVSWYQQALGQGPQFIFQYYREEENGRGNFPPRFSGLQFPNYSSELNVNALELDDSALYLCASSQDLYNEQFFGPGTRLTVL.

The chain links TRBV4-2 to TRBJ2-1; no clear D. The CDR3 sequence is 14 residues long. Germline CDR1 is LGHNA and CDR2 is YNFKEQ. V was shortened by 0 bases and J by 13 bases, with 16 bases between the two germline ends. CDR3 amino acids: CASSQDQAGRIQFF. CDR3 nucleotides: TGTGCCAGCAGCCAAGATCAGGCCGGCCGCATACAGTTCTTC.

V and J are TRBV10-2 and TRBJ2-7, with TRBD2 identical over 9 bases. This CDR3 has 16 residues. Germline V gene data show CDR1 as WSHSY and CDR2 as SAAADI. The V and J ends lost 8 bases and 2 bases, in that order; junction bases with no gene match: 13. The CDR3 DNA follows: TGCGCCAGCCGGGGCAGTCTGCAGCGGGGGGCCTACGAGCAGTACTTC. It codes for CASRGSLQRGAYEQYF.

Concerning this clone: One junction end does not reproduce the germline sequence, and a read error may be involved. The chain uses TRBV28 and TRBJ1-5; D is unresolved. Germline V CDR1 and CDR2: MDHEN, SYDVKM. The CDR3 spans 12 residues. The chain's CDR3 is CVSSPPDQPQHF. The CDR3 nucleotides read TGTGTCAGCAGTCCCCCAGATCAGCCCCAGCATTTT.

This chain connects TRBV7-6 to TRBJ2-3; possibly TRBD2 for D (5 bases). Between the trimmed V and J ends, which lost 3 bases and 0 bases, there was a span of 13 bases. The V gene's germline CDR1 is SGHVS and CDR2 FNYEAQ. This CDR3 comprises 16 residues. The DNA for the CDR3 is TGTGCCAGCAGCTTGGGCGGGCCGTCTAGCACAGATACGCAGTATTTT. Its translation: CASSLGGPSSTDTQYF.

The rearrangement joins TRBV7-9 to TRBJ1-1, with TRBD1 matching over 10 bases. The J segment lost 5 bases and the V segment lost 8 bases, leaving 11 bases of the junction unmatched. The length of the CDR3 is 15 residues. Germline CDR1 and CDR2: SEHNR and FQNEAQ (reference sequence). CDR3 region: CASGRDRGSWTEAFF. DNA of the CDR3: TGTGCCAGCGGCCGGGACAGGGGATCCTGGACTGAAGCTTTCTTT.

V usage is TRBV7-3 and J usage is TRBJ1-2; no clear D gene. Germline assignment: CDR1 SGHTA and CDR2 FQGTGA. The V gene lost 1 base and the J gene lost 6 bases, with 9 bases spanning the gap. The CDR3 loop spans 13 amino acids. The CDR3 here is CASSLRGGDGYTF. The CDR3 DNA reads TGTGCCAGCAGCTTAAGGGGAGGCGATGGCTACACCTTC.

This chain connects TRBV5-1 to TRBJ1-3, with D maybe TRBD1 (6 bases). This CDR3 is built from 16 residues. Per the germline V gene, CDR1 is SGHRS and CDR2 is YFSETQ. V was shortened by 4 bases and J by 3 bases, with 17 bases between the two germline ends. Written as DNA, the CDR3 is TGCGCCAGCAGCGATCGAACAGGGATTAATGGAAACACCATATATTTT. This sequence encodes CASSDRTGINGNTIYF.

The rearrangement links TRBV5-1 to TRBJ2-1; TRBD2 matches at 11 bases. J was trimmed by 5 bases and V by 4 bases; bases with no gene match: 8. CDR1 and CDR2 (germline): SGHRS, YFSETQ. This CDR3 spans 16 amino acids. In nucleotides, the CDR3 is TGCGCCAGCAGCCTCTATAGCGGGGGGGTTGACAATGAGCAGTTCTTC. Translated, it gives CASSLYSGGVDNEQFF.

The sample holds a few counts of this clone. DNA for the CDR3: TGTGCCAGCAGCTTAGTTTACGGTTGGCACAGGGGCTACACCTTC. Translation gives CASSLVYGWHRGYTF. This rearrangement joins TRBV7-9 to TRBJ1-2; TRBD1 might be the D (5 bases). The V gene lost 1 base and the J gene lost 8 bases, with 17 bases spanning the gap. CDR3 length: 15 amino acids. Germline CDR1 reads SEHNR; CDR2 reads FQNEAQ (reference sequence).

The gene calls are TRBV2 and TRBJ2-5, with 14 bases identical to TRBD2. V gave up 5 bases and J gave up 5 bases; unmatched junction bases: 13. Germline CDR1 reads SNHLY; CDR2 reads FYNNEI. The CDR3 sequence is 18 residues long. DNA for the CDR3: TGTGCCAGCAGTTACGTGGGACTAGCGGGAGAGTATGAGGAGACCCAGTACTTC. Its protein is CASSYVGLAGEYEETQYF.

This chain connects TRBV4-1 to TRBJ1-2; D may be TRBD1 (5 bases). The CDR3 has 15 amino acids. Germline V CDR1 and CDR2: MGHRA, YSYEKL. The V and J ends lost 2 bases and 8 bases respectively, with 18 bases between them. The CDR3 coding sequence is TGCGCCAGCAGCCAACTATCCGGGACCGGGGGAGGCTACACCTTC. It specifies CASSQLSGTGGGYTF.

This clone was found a few times. The gene calls are TRBV19 and TRBJ1-1; TRBD1 might be the D (6 bases). The V gene's germline CDR1 is LNHDA and CDR2 SQIVND (reference sequence). The CDR3 runs to 11 residues. V was clipped by 7 bases and J by 8 bases, with 11 bases between them. Here the CDR3 reads CASTRQGEAFF. The CDR3 nucleotides are TGTGCCAGTACCCGCCAGGGGGAAGCTTTCTTT.